The rows below give T cell receptor beta chains drawn from one sample of a study of vaccination effects on CD4 cells after COVID-19. Their recognized antigens are unknown. Profiled with immunoSEQ multiplex PCR; TCRdb holds only in-frame clones, not every one. The sample has 70,000 to 85,000 clones, about 86% seen once. The specimen was CD4+ T cells from PBMCs cultured with HCoV-229E spike peptides, collected after COVID-19 vaccination. These receptors originate from a human donor who received a COVID-19 vaccine. The CDR3 runs from the conserved cysteine through the conserved F or W. A D gene is named only where the DNA matches it firmly. Clone size is shown for a subset of rows, as once, few, many or a class of expanded clone.

CASSFVSGNTIYF | TGTGCCAGCAGTTTCGTCTCTGGAAACACCATATATTTT | TRBV7-9 | NA | 13 | once | TRBJ1-3
CASSLSPTGNTGELFF | TGTGCCAGCAGTTTATCCCCTACAGGGAACACCGGGGAGCTGTTTTTT | TRBV27 | NA | 16 | NA | TRBJ2-2
CASTRTRGASGDRTDTQYF | TGTGCCAGCACCAGAACCCGGGGGGCTAGCGGGGATAGGACAGATACGCAGTATTTT | TRBV27 | TRBD2 | 19 | NA | TRBJ2-3
CASSQDRSRQETQYF | TGTGCCAGCAGCCAAGACCGGTCCCGCCAAGAGACCCAGTACTTC | TRBV4-2 | NA | 15 | NA | TRBJ2-5
CSVTSGGLQETQYF | TGCAGCGTAACAAGCGGGGGCCTTCAAGAGACCCAGTACTTC | TRBV29-1 | TRBD2 | 14 | NA | TRBJ2-5
CAWNRQNTDTQYF | TGTGCCTGGAACAGACAAAACACAGATACGCAGTATTTT | TRBV30 | NA | 13 | NA | TRBJ2-3
CASSLQGDGITEAFF | TGTGCCAGCTCACTCCAGGGCGACGGTATCACTGAAGCTTTCTTT | TRBV18 | NA | 15 | once | TRBJ1-1
CASSQGPAGQETQYF | TGTGCCAGCAGCCAAGGTCCGGCGGGGCAAGAGACCCAGTACTTC | TRBV4-2 | NA | 15 | NA | TRBJ2-5
CAISQTENTEAFF | TGTGCCATCAGCCAGACTGAGAACACTGAAGCTTTCTTT | TRBV10-3 | NA | 13 | NA | TRBJ1-1
CSVDRMAGTGSGYTF | TGCAGCGTTGACCGGATGGCCGGGACAGGGTCTGGCTACACCTTC | TRBV29-1 | TRBD1 | 15 | NA | TRBJ1-2
CASSGLGGSYGYTF | TGTGCCAGCAGCGGACTTGGGGGAAGCTATGGCTACACCTTC | TRBV7-2 | NA | 14 | NA | TRBJ1-2
CASSIGGSRNTEAFF | TGTGCCAGTAGTATCGGAGGGAGTAGAAACACTGAAGCTTTCTTT | TRBV19 | NA | 15 | NA | TRBJ1-1
CASGLGQKETQYF | TGTGCTAGTGGTTTAGGGCAGAAAGAGACCCAGTACTTC | TRBV12-5 | NA | 13 | NA | TRBJ2-5
CASGSGTAATNEKLFF | TGTGCCAGCGGGAGCGGGACAGCAGCAACTAATGAAAAACTGTTTTTT | TRBV25-1 | TRBD1 | 16 | NA | TRBJ1-4
CASSLVASGNTIYF | TGTGCCAGCAGCTTAGTCGCAAGCGGAAACACCATATATTTT | TRBV7-2 | NA | 14 | few | TRBJ1-3
CASSQDGLAGTGELFF | TGTGCCAGCAGCCAAGATGGGCTAGCGGGCACCGGGGAGCTGTTTTTT | TRBV4-2 | TRBD2 | 16 | NA | TRBJ2-2
CASSDVGPSYNEQFF | TGTGCCAGCAGCGACGTCGGACCTAGCTACAATGAGCAGTTCTTC | TRBV7-3 | NA | 15 | NA | TRBJ2-1
CSVEFRDKDNYGYTF | TGCAGCGTTGAATTCCGGGACAAGGATAACTATGGCTACACCTTC | TRBV29-1 | NA | 15 | NA | TRBJ1-2
CASRLRTARGEKLFF | TGTGCCAGCAGGCTTAGAACGGCGAGGGGTGAAAAACTGTTTTTT | TRBV7-2 | NA | 15 | NA | TRBJ1-4
CASSSYTAGSYNEQFF | TGCGCCAGCAGCTCCTACACGGCGGGGTCCTACAATGAGCAGTTCTTC | TRBV5-1 | NA | 16 | NA | TRBJ2-1